Listed here are 31 T cell receptor beta chains from one sample, sequenced in a study of blood T cell repertoires in COVID-19. Data came from immunoSEQ multiplex PCR; TCRdb stores just in-frame clones and leaves some out. Of about 140,000 clones in the sample, approximately 85% were seen once. Sequenced input: peripheral blood. The source of these receptors is a man aged 45-60 years with acute or convalescent COVID-19.

The chain carries TRBV2 and TRBJ1-1; a possible D gene is TRBD1 (5 bases). Germline CDR1 is SNHLY and CDR2 is FYNNEI. CDR3 size: 14 residues. Trimming pared 4 bases from V and 4 bases from J, leaving 13 bases between. CDR3 loop: CASSGTMVGTEAFF. The CDR3 coding sequence is TGTGCCAGCAGTGGGACAATGGTAGGCACTGAAGCTTTCTTT.

The V and J genes are TRBV28 and TRBJ1-5, with D unclear. The CDR3 is 13 residues long. Germline V gives CDR1 MDHEN, CDR2 SYDVKM. V lost 6 bases, J lost 0 bases, and 6 bases lay in between. The CDR3 DNA sequence: TGTGCCAGCAGGGCCGATAGCAATCAGCCCCAGCATTTT. Translated: CASRADSNQPQHF.

The rearrangement links TRBV9 to TRBJ2-7, with 7 bases aligning to TRBD1. The V segment lost 3 bases and the J segment 5 bases; nucleotides outside the gene matches: 11. Per germline, CDR1 SGDLS and CDR2 YYNGEE. The CDR3 sequence is 15 residues long. DNA for the CDR3: TGTGCCAGCAGCGACAGCCCGGACAGGCAAAACGAGCAGTACTTC. Translated: CASSDSPDRQNEQYF. Supplemented by reference TRBV9 and TRBJ2-7, the full variable domain reads DSGVTQTPKHLITATGQRVTLRCSPRSGDLSVYWYQQSLDQGLQFLIQYYNGEERAKGNILERFSAQQFPDLHSELNLSSLELGDSALYFCASSDSPDRQNEQYFGPGTRLTVT.

V and J are TRBV19 and TRBJ2-1; 11 positions agree with TRBD2. Unmatched junction bases numbered 11, after V lost 3 bases and J lost 13 bases. Per the germline V gene, CDR1 is LNHDA and CDR2 is SQIVND (reference sequence). The CDR3 contains 15 residues. Written as DNA, the CDR3 is TGTGCCAGTAGTATTTATAGCGGGGGGGCCCAGGAACAGTTCTTC. Its protein product is CASSIYSGGAQEQFF.

The chain is built from TRBV12-3 or TRBV12-4 and TRBJ1-2; D not certain. V was shortened by 4 bases and J by 0 bases, with 6 bases between the two germline ends. This CDR3 spans 13 amino acids. This CDR3 reads CASSSTANYGYTF. As DNA, the CDR3 is TGTGCCAGCAGTTCCACAGCTAACTATGGCTACACCTTC.

This clone was seen only a few times. This chain uses TRBV3-1 (or the pseudogene TRBV3-2) with TRBJ1-2; D perhaps matches TRBD1 (6 bases). Trimming stripped 3 bases from V and 6 bases from J, with 14 bases between. The germline CDR1 and CDR2 sequences are LGHDT and YNNKEL (reference sequence). This CDR3 spans 14 amino acids. The DNA for the CDR3 is TGTGCCAGCAGCCATAGGACAGCTTGGGATGGCTACACCTTC. Translating it yields CASSHRTAWDGYTF.

The chain's CDR3 is CASAAGNSPLHF. DNA of the CDR3: TGTGCCAGCGCGGCAGGGAATTCACCCCTCCACTTT. This rearrangement joins TRBV12-3 or TRBV12-4 to TRBJ1-6; possible D gene TRBD1, 5 bases. V lost 8 bases to trimming and J lost 7 bases, with 9 bases between them. This CDR3 is 12 amino acids long.

CDR3 residues: CATSAPGTRGNEQFF. As DNA, the CDR3 is TGTGCCACCAGCGCGCCCGGGACTAGAGGCAATGAGCAGTTCTTC. The rearrangement links TRBV24-1 to TRBJ2-1; TRBD2 aligns across 8 bases. The CDR3 spans 15 residues. Trimming at V came to 7 bases and at J to 6 bases, leaving 10 bases not matched to a gene. The germline CDR1 and CDR2 sequences are KGHDR and SFDVKD.

V is TRBV7-3 and J is TRBJ1-2; TRBD1 matches 8 bases. CDR1 and CDR2 (germline): SGHTA, FQGTGA. The junction had 4 bases not matched to a gene; V was cut back by 4 bases and J by 6 bases. This CDR3 is built from 13 residues. CDR3 coding DNA: TGTGCCAGCAGCTCCGGACAGGGAAATGGCTACACCTTC. This sequence encodes CASSSGQGNGYTF.

This clone was counted a single time. The genes are TRBV2 and TRBJ1-4, with D perhaps TRBD1 (6 bases). Trimming shortened V by 7 bases and J by 9 bases, and 15 bases separated the two germline ends. The CDR3 totals 13 residues. CDR1 SNHLY and CDR2 FYNNEI come from the germline V gene. The CDR3 sequence is CASKQGWEKKLFF. CDR3 DNA: TGTGCCAGCAAACAGGGTTGGGAGAAAAAACTGTTTTTT.

The chain couples TRBV4-1 to TRBJ2-5, with 7 bases matching TRBD1. The CDR3 runs 14 residues. Germline lookup yields CDR1 MGHRA and CDR2 YSYEKL. J was trimmed by 5 bases and V by 0 bases; bases with no gene match: 3. DNA of the CDR3: TGCGCCAGCAGCCAAGAAAACAGGGGCGAGACCCAGTACTTC. Translation gives CASSQENRGETQYF.

The chain has TRBV7-8 and TRBJ2-7; 7 bases are shared with TRBD1. The germline gives CDR1 SGHVS, CDR2 FQNEAQ. J gave up 2 bases and V 5 bases, and 6 bases lay outside the gene matches. This CDR3 is built from 14 residues. The CDR3 DNA sequence: TGTGCCAGCAGCCAGGGGGAGCCCCCCTACGAGCAGTACTTC. Translating it yields CASSQGEPPYEQYF.

V gene TRBV14 combines with J gene TRBJ2-7; no definite D call. Germline lookup yields CDR1 SGHDN and CDR2 FVKESK. The CDR3 is 15 amino acids. V shed 0 bases and J shed 2 bases, with 11 bases lying between them. The CDR3 sequence: CASSQDEYPTYEQYF. The CDR3 DNA is TGTGCCAGCAGCCAAGATGAGTACCCGACCTACGAGCAGTACTTC.

The CDR3 here is CSVAGGDLTDTQYF. CDR3 DNA: TGCAGCGTTGCTGGCGGGGACCTCACAGATACGCAGTATTTT. The V call is TRBV29-1, the J call TRBJ2-3; D is possibly TRBD2 (6 bases). This CDR3 spans 14 amino acids. Trimming cost V 4 bases and J 2 bases, with 13 bases left between them. Per germline, CDR1 SQVTM and CDR2 ANQGSEA.

V is TRBV6-6 and J is TRBJ1-2, with a possible D match to TRBD1 (6 bases). In germline, CDR1 is MNHNY, CDR2 SVGAGI (reference sequence). V gave up 0 bases and J gave up 6 bases, with 11 bases separating them. This CDR3 has 14 residues. The CDR3 DNA is TGTGCCAGCAGTTACTCTACAGGGATCGATGGCTACACCTTC. Its protein product is CASSYSTGIDGYTF.

This clone was seen a single time. This sequence joins TRBV15 and TRBJ2-2; possibly TRBD1 for D (5 bases). Germline lookup yields CDR1 LNHNV and CDR2 YYDKDF (reference sequence). The CDR3 contains 19 residues. The ends were cut back, 1 base at V and 0 bases at J, with 18 bases in the middle. CDR3 in DNA: TGTGCCACCAGCAGAGTCCCCCCTGTGACAGCCGCGAACACCGGGGAGCTGTTTTTT. Translated, it gives CATSRVPPVTAANTGELFF. Drawing the rest from reference TRBV15 and TRBJ2-2, the complete variable domain is DAMVIQNPRYQVTQFGKPVTLSCSQTLNHNVMYWYQQKSSQAPKLLFHYYDKDFNNEADTPDNFQSRRPNTSFCFLDIRSPGLGDTAMYLCATSRVPPVTAANTGELFFGEGSRLTVL.

The chain carries TRBV9 and TRBJ1-5, with TRBD1 as a possible D gene (6 bases). The CDR3 covers 13 residues. V lost 0 bases and J 6 bases, leaving 7 bases between the germline ends. Germline assignment: CDR1 SGDLS and CDR2 YYNGEE. The CDR3 DNA sequence: TGTGCCAGCAGCGTAGGGACAGCTCAGCCCCAGCATTTT. This translates into CASSVGTAQPQHF.

This rearrangement joins TRBV10-3 to TRBJ1-2; TRBD1 agrees at 7 bases. The CDR3 is made up of 12 amino acids. Losses at the gene ends were 6 bases for V and 6 bases for J; bases not matched to a gene: 4. Per the germline V gene, CDR1 is ENHRY and CDR2 is SYGVKD. CDR3 sequence: CAISDTGDGYTF. The CDR3 nucleotides read TGTGCCATCAGCGATACAGGGGATGGCTACACCTTC.

This chain connects TRBV5-6 to TRBJ2-7; 9 nucleotides agree with TRBD1. Germline-derived CDR1 and CDR2 are SGHDT and YYEEEE. The CDR3 length is 15 residues. V was clipped by 4 bases and J by 3 bases; unmatched bases: 8. The CDR3 nucleotides are TGTGCCAGCAGCCTTAACCCGGGACAGGGCTACGAGCAGTACTTC. Amino acids: CASSLNPGQGYEQYF.

This clone was observed a few times. The J gene is TRBJ1-6, the V gene TRBV2; D may be TRBD1 (5 bases). Germline V lookup: CDR1 SNHLY, CDR2 FYNNEI. The CDR3 length is 14 residues. V was shortened by 3 bases and J by 10 bases, with 13 bases between the two germline ends. CDR3 sequence reads: CASSDLGENSPLHF. In DNA form, the CDR3 reads TGTGCCAGCAGTGATCTAGGGGAAAACTCACCCCTCCACTTT.

Details on this clone: The sample has other DNA sequences that encode this CDR3 too. The genes are TRBV18 and TRBJ1-4; 9 nucleotides line up with TRBD1. CDR1 is KGHSH, CDR2 LQKENI, per germline. The ends lost 3 bases at V and 4 bases at J; junction bases unmatched: 0. The CDR3 loop spans 14 amino acids. The CDR3 DNA sequence: TGTGCCAGCTCACCGACAGGGGGTAATGAAAAACTGTTTTTT. As protein: CASSPTGGNEKLFF.

This chain links TRBV6-5 with TRBJ2-5; 7 nucleotides line up with TRBD1. This CDR3 has 14 amino acids. Germline CDR1 is MNHEY and CDR2 is SVGAGI. After removal of 4 bases from V and 5 bases from J, the junction contained 7 bases not matched to a gene. The CDR3 DNA reads as TGTGCCAGCAGTTTTACAGGGGACGATGAGACCCAGTACTTC. Protein sequence: CASSFTGDDETQYF.

The V call is TRBV3-1 (or the pseudogene TRBV3-2), the J call TRBJ1-4; 12 bases are shared with TRBD1. V gave up 0 bases and J gave up 8 bases; unmatched junction bases: 4. The CDR3 runs 16 residues. Germline values: CDR1 LGHDT, CDR2 YNNKEL (reference sequence). In nucleotides, the CDR3 is TGTGCCAGCAGCCAAGATATGGGGACAGGGGGCGAAAAACTGTTTTTT. This gives the protein CASSQDMGTGGEKLFF.

The CDR3 sequence: CASNPAGAGGSFGSPLHF. The CDR3 bases are TGTGCCAGTAACCCCGCCGGCGCAGGGGGCTCCTTCGGATCACCCCTCCACTTT. The rearrangement uses TRBV19 and TRBJ1-6, with TRBD1 matching 8 bases. Losses at the gene ends were 7 bases for V and 10 bases for J; bases not matched to a gene: 21. Per germline, CDR1 LNHDA and CDR2 SQIVND (reference sequence). CDR3 length: 18 amino acids.

The gene calls are TRBV29-1 and TRBJ2-7; D is possibly TRBD1 (6 bases). The CDR3 is 13 amino acids. Per germline, CDR1 SQVTM and CDR2 ANQGSEA. Trimming left V 4 bases short and J 5 bases short, with 15 bases between. The CDR3 coding sequence is TGCAGCGTTGCCGGGACACCCGCAGACGAGCAGTACTTC. As protein: CSVAGTPADEQYF.

The chain links TRBV7-2 to TRBJ1-5, with 8 nucleotides matching TRBD1. The germline V gene has CDR1 SGHTA and CDR2 FQGNSA. The CDR3 runs to 18 residues. V was clipped by 5 bases and J by 2 bases; unmatched bases: 14. As DNA, the CDR3 is TGTGCCAGCAGCCCAAGACAGGGGTACGGTAATGGCAATCAGCCCCAGCATTTT. Encoded protein: CASSPRQGYGNGNQPQHF.

The V call is TRBV13, the J call TRBJ2-1; 8 positions match TRBD2. The trim removed 5 bases at V and 5 bases at J, leaving 8 bases unmatched. The germline V gene has CDR1 PRHDT and CDR2 FYEKMQ (reference sequence). There are 15 residues in the CDR3. DNA for the CDR3: TGTGCCAGCAGCCGGACTAGCACAATGAACAATGAGCAGTTCTTC. This translates into CASSRTSTMNNEQFF.

This chain connects TRBV11-3 to TRBJ2-2; a weak D match, TRBD1 (6 bases). Between the trimmed V and J ends, which lost 5 bases and 6 bases, there was a span of 16 bases. The CDR3 is 15 residues long. Per the germline V gene, CDR1 is SGHNT and CDR2 is YENEEA. This CDR3 is CASSLGAGASGELFF. In DNA form, the CDR3 reads TGTGCCAGCAGCCTAGGGGCAGGGGCGTCCGGGGAGCTGTTTTTT.

This chain joins TRBV12-3 or TRBV12-4 and TRBJ1-2; the D gene is possibly TRBD1 (5 bases). The V gene lost 4 bases and the J gene lost 3 bases, with 9 bases spanning the gap. The CDR3 is made up of 13 amino acids. The CDR3 DNA follows: TGTGCCAGCAGTTCCCGGGGGGACTATGGCTACACCTTC. Protein product: CASSSRGDYGYTF.

The chain has TRBV6-1 and TRBJ2-7; weak D call: TRBD2 (6 bases). CDR3 size: 15 residues. Trimming removed 0 bases at V and 2 bases at J, with 11 bases between. The germline gives CDR1 MNHNS, CDR2 SASEGT. As DNA, the CDR3 is TGTGCCAGCAGTGAAGCTTTTAGCGGCGCCTACGAGCAGTACTTC. Residues: CASSEAFSGAYEQYF.

The J gene is TRBJ2-2, the V gene TRBV23-1; weak D call: TRBD2 (6 bases). TRBV23-1 is placed among ORFs of uncertain function. V dropped 4 bases and J dropped 5 bases, with 20 bases sitting between them. This CDR3 is built from 17 residues. The CDR3 DNA reads as TGCGCCAGCAGTCGTCAACTTGGTGGACTATTTACCGGGGAGCTGTTTTTT. Protein sequence: CASSRQLGGLFTGELFF.